Presented here are 30 T cell receptor beta chains from one specimen sequenced in a study of shared clonotypes between healthy human individuals. The table came from immunoSEQ multiplex PCR; TCRdb's copy has only in-frame clones and leaves some out. The table records fewer than 3 million clones, roughly 92% of them present only once. Sequencing used naive CD4+ T cells from PBMCs. Subset here: CD45RA+ positively selected. The receptor source for this set is a man between 18 and 29 years old in good health. Some clones in this sample may be carry-over from other donors' samples.

J is TRBJ2-7 and V is TRBV5-5; the D gene is possibly TRBD2 (5 bases). The CDR3 extends over 16 amino acids. The germline V and J ends were trimmed by 0 bases and 3 bases, with 16 bases remaining between them. CDR1 is SGHKS, CDR2 YYEKEE, per germline (reference sequence). Written as DNA, the CDR3 is TGTGCCAGCAGCTTGGCGGGCCTTAACCGGGACTACGAGCAGTACTTC. This encodes CASSLAGLNRDYEQYF.

The chain carries TRBV5-1 and TRBJ2-7, with TRBD2 identical over 8 bases. The CDR3 length is 16 residues. CDR1 is SGHRS and CDR2 is YFSETQ in the germline V gene. The V segment lost 0 bases and the J segment 3 bases; nucleotides outside the gene matches: 8. The CDR3 DNA is TGCGCCAGCAGCTTGGTCGCCGCTAGCGGGCTCTACGAGCAGTACTTC. Translated, it gives CASSLVAASGLYEQYF.

V is TRBV19 and J is TRBJ2-3, with TRBD2 matching over 13 bases. The germline gives CDR1 LNHDA, CDR2 SQIVND (reference sequence). V lost 4 bases to trimming and J lost 4 bases; unmatched junction nucleotides: 5. The CDR3 has 16 residues. CDR3 sequence: CASSTGLAGWSDTQYF. In DNA form, the CDR3 reads TGTGCCAGTAGTACGGGACTAGCGGGATGGTCAGATACGCAGTATTTT.

This clone was detected once. V gene TRBV27 combines with J gene TRBJ2-7; no clear D. The CDR3 consists of 15 residues. Per the germline V gene, CDR1 is MNHEY and CDR2 is SMNVEV (reference sequence). Trimming cost V 5 bases and J 2 bases, with 16 bases left between them. CDR3 coding DNA: TGTGCCAGCAGTAAAAGTACAGTCGCGGCCTACGAGCAGTACTTC. Its protein product is CASSKSTVAAYEQYF.

V is TRBV7-6 and J is TRBJ1-3, with D uncertain. This CDR3 has 14 amino acids. The V end was cut by 5 bases, the J end by 0 bases, with 8 bases between. From germline, CDR1 is SGHVS and CDR2 FNYEAQ. CDR3 residues: CASSQGYSGNTIYF. For the CDR3, the DNA is TGTGCCAGCAGCCAAGGCTACTCTGGAAACACCATATATTTT. The whole variable domain, remainder taken from reference TRBV7-6 and TRBJ1-3, is GAGVSQSPRYKVTKRGQDVALRCDPISGHVSLYWYRQALGQGPEFLTYFNYEAQQDKSGLPNDRFSAERPEGSISTLTIQRTEQRDSAMYRCASSQGYSGNTIYFGEGSWLTVV.

This clone was found once. The V gene is TRBV30, the J gene TRBJ2-7, with 9 positions matching TRBD1. The CDR3 runs 14 residues. Trimming took 2 bases from V and 3 from J; bases not matched to a gene: 5. The germline V gene encodes CDR1 GTSNPN and CDR2 SVGIG (reference sequence). CDR3 protein: CAWSRDRGVYEQYF. CDR3 DNA: TGTGCCTGGAGTCGTGACAGGGGGGTCTACGAGCAGTACTTC.

The CDR3: CASGNRWNTEAFF. Here the CDR3 DNA reads TGTGCCAGCGGTAATCGGTGGAACACTGAAGCTTTCTTT. This chain uses TRBV27 with TRBJ1-1; D ambiguous. V gave up 8 bases and J gave up 1 base, with 11 bases separating them. The CDR3 has 13 amino acids. Germline V gene data show CDR1 as MNHEY and CDR2 as SMNVEV (reference sequence).

The V gene is TRBV15, the J gene TRBJ2-3; 8 bases match TRBD2. V dropped 6 bases and J dropped 2; count of bases not matched to a gene: 4. The CDR3 has 14 residues. Germline V gene sequence: CDR1 LNHNV, CDR2 YYDKDF (reference sequence). CDR3: CATRSGGYTDTQYF. The CDR3 DNA sequence: TGTGCCACCAGGAGCGGGGGTTACACAGATACGCAGTATTTT.

V usage is TRBV7-9 and J usage is TRBJ1-4; D is uncertain. Deletions cut 0 bases from V and 6 bases from J, with 14 bases between. CDR3 length equals 16 residues. Germline V gene lookup returns CDR1 SEHNR and CDR2 FQNEAQ (reference sequence). This CDR3 is CASSLAPVGYDEKLFF. The CDR3 DNA is TGTGCCAGCAGCTTAGCTCCTGTGGGGTACGATGAAAAACTGTTTTTT.

With respect to this clone: The same CDR3 is also encoded by other DNA sequences in this sample. This sequence joins TRBV5-1 and TRBJ2-7, with D possibly being TRBD1 or TRBD2 (5 bases each). CDR3 length: 13 amino acids. V lost 2 bases to trimming and J lost 2 bases, with 8 bases between them. Germline CDR1 and CDR2: SGHRS and YFSETQ. CDR3 DNA: TGCGCCAGCAGCTTTGGGACGGCCTACGAGCAGTACTTC. Translation gives CASSFGTAYEQYF.

V is TRBV6-1 and J is TRBJ1-5, with 11 bases matching TRBD1. CDR1 MNHNS and CDR2 SASEGT come from the germline V gene. This CDR3 is built from 14 residues. V trimming: 6 bases; J trimming: 5 bases; junction bases outside the gene matches: 3. As DNA, the CDR3 is TGTGCCAGCAGCTGGACAGGGGGCGATCAGCCCCAGCATTTT. Residues: CASSWTGGDQPQHF.

V is TRBV2 and J is TRBJ2-5; 11 nucleotides align to TRBD1. Germline assignment: CDR1 SNHLY and CDR2 FYNNEI. The CDR3 runs 15 residues. V lost 6 bases to trimming and J lost 5 bases; unmatched junction nucleotides: 8. The CDR3 DNA reads as TGTGCCAGCAGGGAGGACAGGGGGCGTGGGGAGACCCAGTACTTC. Protein: CASREDRGRGETQYF. Supplemented by reference TRBV2 and TRBJ2-5, the full variable domain reads EPEVTQTPSHQVTQMGQEVILRCVPISNHLYFYWYRQILGQKVEFLVSFYNNEISEKSEIFDDQFSVERPDGSNFTLKIRSTKLEDSAMYFCASREDRGRGETQYFGPGTRLLVL.

Note on this clone: The identical CDR3 is also encoded by other nucleotide sequences in the sample. The V call is TRBV5-1, the J call TRBJ2-1, with D perhaps matching TRBD2 (6 bases). The V end was cut by 0 bases, the J end by 0 bases, with 10 bases between. Germline CDR1 reads SGHRS; CDR2 reads YFSETQ. This CDR3 comprises 16 residues. As DNA, the CDR3 is TGCGCCAGCAGCTTGGTTGGAGGGAGCTCCTACAATGAGCAGTTCTTC. It translates to CASSLVGGSSYNEQFF.

This chain uses TRBV6-5 with TRBJ2-7; either TRBD1 or TRBD2 may fit D (5 bases each). The CDR3 loop spans 15 amino acids. Germline assignment: CDR1 MNHEY and CDR2 SVGAGI. The V end lost 6 bases, the J end lost 4 bases, and 19 bases lay between the germline ends. The CDR3 coding sequence is TGTGCCAGCAGGAGGACTGGGGGTGGATCGTACGAGCAGTACTTC. This codes for CASRRTGGGSYEQYF.

The chain is built from TRBV29-1 and TRBJ2-5, with D perhaps matching TRBD2 (6 bases). The J call is doubtful: the DNA matches TRBJ2-7 better. This CDR3 has 14 amino acids. Per the germline V gene, CDR1 is SQVTM and CDR2 is ANQGSEA. The CDR3 protein is CSVGIGGAIYEQYF. The CDR3 DNA sequence: TGCAGCGTTGGGATAGGAGGGGCGATCTACGAGCAGTACTTC.

The chain joins TRBV28 to TRBJ2-7; D remains ambiguous. Germline CDR1 and CDR2: MDHEN and SYDVKM. Trimming cost V 6 bases and J 0 bases, with 12 bases left between them. The CDR3 runs to 14 residues. The CDR3 DNA reads TGTGCCAGCAGCCTCTGGCGGCACTCCTACGAGCAGTACTTC. It yields the protein CASSLWRHSYEQYF. Full variable domain (rest looked up from reference TRBV28 and TRBJ2-7): DVKVTQSSRYLVKRTGEKVFLECVQDMDHENMFWYRQDPGLGLRLIYFSYDVKMKEKGDIPEGYSVSREKKERFSLILESASTNQTSMYLCASSLWRHSYEQYFGPGTRLTVT.

This chain uses TRBV30 with TRBJ2-1; 11 bases align to TRBD2. Germline V gene data show CDR1 as GTSNPN and CDR2 as SVGIG (reference sequence). The CDR3 is 15 residues long. The trim removed 0 bases at V and 9 bases at J, leaving 7 bases unmatched. DNA for the CDR3: TGTGCCTGGAGTGTCCTAGCGGGAGGCCGGGGTGAGCAGTTCTTC. As protein: CAWSVLAGGRGEQFF.

The count of this clone is one. This chain links TRBV5-8 with TRBJ1-1, with D maybe TRBD1 (6 bases). This CDR3 has 14 amino acids. CDR1 and CDR2 from the germline V gene are SGHTS and YDEGEE. The V and J ends lost 5 bases and 6 bases respectively, with 17 bases between them. The CDR3 spells CASRPGGALPEAFF. The CDR3 DNA follows: TGTGCCAGCAGACCTGGGGGGGCCCTCCCTGAAGCTTTCTTT. Complete variable domain (other parts from reference TRBV5-8 and TRBJ1-1): EAGVTQSPTHLIKTRGQQATLRCSPISGHTSVYWYQQALGLGLQFLLWYDEGEERNRGNFPPRFSGRQFPNYSSELNVNALELEDSALYLCASRPGGALPEAFFGQGTRLTVV.

The V gene is TRBV6-6, the J gene TRBJ1-5, with unresolved D. CDR1 and CDR2 (germline): MNHNY, SVGAGI (reference sequence). This CDR3 is built from 13 residues. Between the trimmed V and J ends, which lost 7 bases and 7 bases, there was a span of 14 bases. CDR3 nucleotides: TGTGCCAGCAACTCCGGACGCGAACAGCCCCAGCATTTT. Residues: CASNSGREQPQHF.

V and J are TRBV19 and TRBJ2-3; a possible D gene is TRBD1 (6 bases). V dropped 4 bases and J dropped 2 bases, with 10 bases sitting between them. The CDR3 covers 14 residues. The germline V gene encodes CDR1 LNHDA and CDR2 SQIVND (reference sequence). This chain's CDR3 is CASSKGVHTDTQYF. CDR3 in DNA: TGTGCCAGTAGTAAGGGGGTGCACACAGATACGCAGTATTTT.

This chain links TRBV27 with TRBJ2-7; the D gene could be TRBD1 or TRBD2 (5 bases each). Germline V gene data show CDR1 as MNHEY and CDR2 as SMNVEV (reference sequence). The CDR3 is made up of 14 amino acids. V was pared by 10 bases and J by 1 base, with 17 bases between. The CDR3 loop reads CAILPGTDSYEQYF. CDR3 nucleotides: TGTGCCATCCTACCCGGGACGGATTCCTACGAGCAGTACTTC.

The CDR3 is CASSYGRNPRYEQFF. In DNA form, the CDR3 reads TGTGCCAGCAGTTATGGCAGGAACCCACGTTATGAGCAGTTCTTC. The chain is built from TRBV6-5 and TRBJ2-1; D uncertain. Per germline, CDR1 MNHEY and CDR2 SVGAGI. The CDR3 length is 15 residues. V was shortened by 3 bases and J by 8 bases, with 17 bases between the two germline ends.

CDR3 DNA: TGTGCCAGCAGCTCCCGGACAGCTGCCCTCTACAATGAGCAGTTCTTC. This encodes CASSSRTAALYNEQFF. The V call is TRBV7-3, the J call TRBJ2-1, with D possibly matching TRBD1 (6 bases). Germline V CDR1 and CDR2: SGHTA, FQGTGA. V lost 4 bases to trimming and J lost 3 bases, with 16 bases between them. The CDR3 sequence is 16 residues long.

The chain is built from TRBV27 and TRBJ1-2; TRBD1 is a possible D gene (5 bases). Germline-derived CDR1 and CDR2 are MNHEY and SMNVEV (reference sequence). The CDR3 is 13 residues long. Deletions cut 5 bases from V and 6 bases from J, with 13 bases between. The DNA of the CDR3 is TGTGCCAGCAGTCCTATTCCGGGGGATGGCTACACCTTC. Amino acids: CASSPIPGDGYTF.

The gene calls are TRBV18 and TRBJ2-7; TRBD1 matches at 7 bases. V dropped 6 bases and J dropped 5; count of bases not matched to a gene: 7. The CDR3 spans 13 residues. Germline V lookup: CDR1 KGHSH, CDR2 LQKENI. The chain's CDR3 is CASSLRDSDEQYF. Here the CDR3 DNA reads TGTGCCAGCTCCCTCCGGGACAGTGACGAGCAGTACTTC.

This chain uses TRBV5-4 with TRBJ1-2, with 8 nucleotides matching TRBD1. The CDR3 is made up of 15 amino acids. Germline CDR1 SGHNT, CDR2 YYREEE (reference sequence). V was pared by 4 bases and J by 3 bases, with 8 bases of the junction left unmatched. The CDR3 DNA reads as TGTGCCAGCAGCCACGGACAGGGTGGGGACTATGGCTACACCTTC. Amino acids: CASSHGQGGDYGYTF.

The chain joins TRBV28 to TRBJ1-4, with TRBD1 matching 7 bases. The V and J ends lost 5 bases and 4 bases, in that order; junction bases with no gene match: 10. CDR3 size: 16 residues. Germline V CDR1 and CDR2: MDHEN, SYDVKM. CDR3 sequence reads: CASSPLPGQLNEKLFF. The CDR3 nucleotides read TGTGCCAGCAGTCCACTACCGGGACAGCTTAATGAAAAACTGTTTTTT. The full variable domain, with the rest looked up from reference TRBV28 and TRBJ1-4, is DVKVTQSSRYLVKRTGEKVFLECVQDMDHENMFWYRQDPGLGLRLIYFSYDVKMKEKGDIPEGYSVSREKKERFSLILESASTNQTSMYLCASSPLPGQLNEKLFFGSGTQLSVL.

CDR3 in amino acids: CASSPPRRVNYGYTF. The CDR3, as DNA: TGTGCCAGCAGTCCTCCGCGCCGGGTGAACTATGGCTACACCTTC. V gene TRBV28 combines with J gene TRBJ1-2; the D is unclear. The CDR3 loop spans 15 amino acids. The V and J ends lost 5 bases and 2 bases respectively, with 15 bases between them. Germline CDR1 and CDR2: MDHEN and SYDVKM.

The chain recombines TRBV5-1 with TRBJ2-3; 7 bases line up with TRBD1. Germline assignment: CDR1 SGHRS and CDR2 YFSETQ. Trimming cost V 1 base and J 4 bases; bases outside gene matches: 3. The CDR3 extends over 14 amino acids. The CDR3 sequence: CASSLLTGADTQYF. The CDR3, as DNA: TGCGCCAGCAGCTTGCTCACAGGGGCAGATACGCAGTATTTT.

The V and J genes are TRBV28 and TRBJ2-7; the match to TRBD2 covers 8 bases. With V trimmed by 2 bases and J by 3 bases, 6 bases remained unmatched. This CDR3 is 15 amino acids long. The germline V gene has CDR1 MDHEN and CDR2 SYDVKM. CDR3 loop: CASSLLSGKVYEQYF. The CDR3, as DNA: TGTGCCAGCAGTTTACTTAGCGGGAAGGTCTACGAGCAGTACTTC.